Listed below are T cell receptor beta chains from one sample, sequenced in a study of metastatic and nonmetastatic thyroid tumors. Using MiXCR, TCRdb re-called clones from the PCR reads. The sample carries about 15,000 clones, about 23% recorded once. Sequenced material: tumor tissue. The origin of the receptors is a female donor with papillary thyroid cancer or a benign thyroid nodule (not recorded which). Some clones in this sample may be carry-over from other donors' samples. The CDR3 runs from the conserved cysteine through the conserved F or W. The order of the fields is J gene, V gene, clone size, D gene, CDR3 protein, CDR3 DNA. The D gene is left open where the match is weak. Size is stated for part of the rows, as once, few or many counts, or as a class when the clone is expanded.

>TRBJ2-2|TRBV9|many|TRBD1
CASSVRGQGYTGELFF
TGTGCCAGCAGCGTAAGGGGACAGGGGTACACCGGGGAGCTGTTTTTT
>TRBJ2-1|TRBV4-1|many|TRBD2
CASSQETQGGTRLNEQFF
TGCGCCAGCAGCCAGGAAACCCAAGGCGGGACTAGGCTGAATGAGCAGTTCTTC
>TRBJ1-2|TRBV6-1|.|TRBD1
CASSGRQGAYGYTF
TGTGCCAGCAGTGGCCGACAGGGGGCCTATGGCTACACCTTC
>TRBJ2-4|TRBV19|once|TRBD1
CASSEDRKLAKNIQYF
TGTGCCAGTAGTGAGGACAGGAAATTAGCCAAAAACATTCAGTACTTC
>TRBJ1-1|TRBV7-6|.|.
CASSFGFGGFTEAFF
TGTGCCAGCAGCTTTGGCTTCGGGGGTTTCACTGAAGCTTTCTTT
>TRBJ2-7|TRBV6-1|medium-sized|.
CASRELWTDPSEQYF
TGTGCCAGCAGGGAGTTATGGACAGACCCTTCCGAGCAGTACTTC
>TRBJ2-5|TRBV11-3|many|.
CASSLARFRGLTETQYF
TGTGCCAGCAGCTTAGCTCGTTTTCGGGGCTTAACAGAGACCCAGTACTTC
>TRBJ2-2|TRBV27|few|TRBD2
CASSPPGGRNTGEIFF
TGTGCCAGCAGCCCCCCGGGGGGGAGGAATACCGGGGAGATATTTTTT
>TRBJ2-1|TRBV19|.|.
CASSSTGTGAYNEQFF
TGTGCCAGTAGTTCCACCGGGACTGGGGCCTACAATGAGCAGTTCTTC
>TRBJ2-7|TRBV29-1|medium-sized|TRBD2
CSVGREGYEQYF
TGCAGCGTTGGGCGGGAGGGCTACGAGCAGTACTTC
>TRBJ2-7|TRBV12-3/TRBV12-4|.|.
CASSSISLEFAEQYF
TGTGCCAGCAGTTCCATAAGTTTGGAATTCGCAGAGCAGTACTTC
>TRBJ1-5|TRBV6-1|medium-sized|.
CASSGVLGWDGQPQHF
TGTGCCAGCAGTGGAGTTTTGGGGTGGGATGGGCAGCCCCAGCATTTT
>TRBJ1-2|TRBV9|many|.
CASSFSRGGSGETF
TGTGCCAGCAGCTTCTCCCGGGGGGGCAGCGGTGAGACCTTC
>TRBJ1-2|TRBV19|medium-sized|.
CASSIWGYGYTF
TGTGCCAGTAGTATATGGGGATATGGCTACACCTTC
>TRBJ2-2|TRBV7-9|.|.
CASSLGRGGTGELFF
TGTGCCAGCAGCTTAGGGAGAGGAGGCACCGGGGAGCTGTTTTTT
>TRBJ1-5|TRBV28|many|.
CASSLRQLGNQPQHF
TGTGCCAGCAGTTTACGACAGTTGGGCAATCAGCCCCAGCACTTT
>TRBJ2-5|TRBV29-1|many|.
CSVLGLSSGETQYF
TGCAGCGTTCTTGGGCTCTCCTCGGGAGAGACCCAGTACTTC
>TRBJ2-2|TRBV15|medium-sized|.
CATSGAPGTGELFF
TGTGCCACCAGCGGGGCCCCCGGGACCGGGGAGCTGTTTTTT
>TRBJ2-7|TRBV9|many|TRBD1
CASSVAGTGSYEQYF
TGTGCCAGCAGCGTAGCCGGGACAGGGTCCTACGAGCAGTACTTC
>TRBJ1-5|TRBV28|medium-sized|.
CASKLQGWNQPQHF
TGTGCCAGCAAACTACAGGGCTGGAATCAGCCCCAGCATTTT
>TRBJ2-5|TRBV20-1|.|.
CSARDLVYQETQYF
TGCAGTGCTAGAGATTTGGTGTACCAAGAGACCCAGTACTTC
>TRBJ2-7|TRBV6-1|few|.
CASSPIPGASSYEQYF
TGTGCCAGCAGCCCGATCCCCGGGGCAAGCTCCTACGAGCAGTACTTC
>TRBJ2-1|TRBV19|many|TRBD1
CASRLGQGLRNEQFF
TGTGCCAGTCGTTTGGGACAGGGCCTTCGCAATGAGCAGTTCTTC
>TRBJ1-1|TRBV2|.|.
CASKTDVNTEAFF
TGTGCCAGCAAAACAGATGTGAACACTGAAGCTTTCTTT
>TRBJ1-1|TRBV5-1|many|.
CASSFLPSGANTEAFF
TGCGCCAGCAGCTTTCTCCCATCTGGGGCGAACACTGAAGCTTTCTTT
>TRBJ2-7|TRBV2|few|.
CASSEFSGRQYEQYF
TGTGCCAGCAGTGAATTCTCGGGAAGGCAATACGAGCAGTACTTC
>TRBJ2-2|TRBV7-6|many|TRBD2
CASSATSSGSPTGELFF
TGTGCCAGCAGCGCCACCTCTAGCGGGAGTCCCACCGGGGAGCTGTTTTTT
>TRBJ2-5|TRBV28|medium-sized|.
CASSSSQFGETQYF
TGTGCCAGCAGTTCGTCACAATTCGGGGAGACCCAGTACTTC
>TRBJ1-1|TRBV28|many|.
CASSTVRGREGGTEAFF
TGTGCCAGCAGTACCGTCAGGGGCCGGGAGGGGGGAACTGAAGCTTTCTTT
>TRBJ2-3|TRBV5-1|few|TRBD2
CASSFESGSTTDTQYF
TGCGCCAGCAGCTTTGAAAGCGGGAGTACGACAGATACGCAGTATTTT
>TRBJ1-3|TRBV28|medium-sized|.
CASSGPPGRTGNTIYF
TGTGCCAGCAGCGGGCCCCCAGGGCGGACTGGAAACACCATATATTTT
>TRBJ2-7|TRBV20-1|.|TRBD2
CSAREAAGLTYEKYF
TGCAGTGCTAGAGAGGCAGCGGGATTAACCTACGAGAAGTACTTC
>TRBJ2-1|TRBV6-4|many|.
CASSDGEGSYNEQFF
TGTGCCAGCAGTGACGGGGAAGGTTCCTACAATGAGCAGTTCTTC
>TRBJ2-7|TRBV30|medium-sized|TRBD1
CAWSRHGQGPLGEQYF
TGTGCCTGGAGTCGGCATGGACAGGGGCCCCTTGGCGAGCAGTACTTC
>TRBJ2-7|TRBV20-1|few|.
CSARVENYEQYF
TGCAGTGCTAGAGTGGAGAACTACGAGCAGTACTTC
>TRBJ2-7|TRBV6-1|few|.
CASNRGSPYEQYF
TGTGCCAGCAACCGCGGCAGCCCCTACGAGCAGTACTTC
>TRBJ2-2|TRBV20-1|.|TRBD2
CSARGGSRDTGELFF
TGCAGTGCTAGGGGCGGGAGCAGGGACACCGGGGAGCTGTTTTTT
>TRBJ1-1|TRBV5-5|.|.
CASSFSTATEAFF
TGTGCCAGCAGCTTCTCAACGGCCACTGAAGCTTTCTTT
>TRBJ2-1|TRBV11-2|.|TRBD2
CAGKQTSGDSYNEHFF
TGTGCCGGCAAACAGACTAGCGGAGACTCCTACAATGAGCATTTCTTC
>TRBJ2-3|TRBV9|many|TRBD2
CASSRLAGGTDTQYF
TGTGCCAGCTCAAGACTAGCGGGAGGCACAGATACGCAGTATTTT
>TRBJ1-2|TRBV6-1|medium-sized|TRBD1
CASSLWTGGGYTF
TGTGCCAGCAGTTTGTGGACAGGGGGTGGCTACACCTTC
>TRBJ2-7|TRBV30|medium-sized|.
CAWSVSGYGHEQYF
TGTGCCTGGAGTGTATCTGGGTACGGTCACGAGCAGTACTTC
>TRBJ2-7|TRBV4-3|once|.
CASSQEGARGYEQYF
TGCGCCAGCAGCCAAGAGGGGGCCAGGGGATACGAGCAGTACTTC
>TRBJ2-1|TRBV20-1|many|.
CSANGGYEQFF
TGCAGTGCTAACGGCGGCTATGAGCAGTTCTTC